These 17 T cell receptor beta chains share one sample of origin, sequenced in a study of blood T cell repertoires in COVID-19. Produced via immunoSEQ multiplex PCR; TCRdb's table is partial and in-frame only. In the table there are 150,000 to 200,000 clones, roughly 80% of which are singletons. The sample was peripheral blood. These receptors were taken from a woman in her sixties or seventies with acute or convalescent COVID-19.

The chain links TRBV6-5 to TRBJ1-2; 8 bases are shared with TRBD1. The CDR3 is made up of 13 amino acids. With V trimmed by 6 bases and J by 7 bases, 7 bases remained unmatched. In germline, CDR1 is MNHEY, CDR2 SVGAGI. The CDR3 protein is CASRSQGGLGYTF. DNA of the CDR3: TGTGCCAGCAGGTCACAGGGGGGTCTTGGCTACACCTTC.

CDR3 region: CAWKHTDRGVWEGAFF. CDR3 sequence (DNA): TGTGCCTGGAAACATACGGACAGGGGTGTTTGGGAAGGAGCTTTCTTT. The chain employs TRBV30 and TRBJ1-1; 9 positions match TRBD1. Unmatched junction bases numbered 19, after V lost 4 bases and J lost 10 bases. The CDR3 length is 16 residues. Germline CDR1 is GTSNPN and CDR2 is SVGIG (reference sequence). Looking up the rest from reference TRBV30 and TRBJ1-1 gives the full variable domain: SQTIHQWPATLVQPVGSPLSLECTVEGTSNPNLYWYRQAAGRGLQLLFYSVGIGQISSEVPQNLSASRPQDRQFILSSKKLLLSDSGFYLCAWKHTDRGVWEGAFFGQGTRLTVV.

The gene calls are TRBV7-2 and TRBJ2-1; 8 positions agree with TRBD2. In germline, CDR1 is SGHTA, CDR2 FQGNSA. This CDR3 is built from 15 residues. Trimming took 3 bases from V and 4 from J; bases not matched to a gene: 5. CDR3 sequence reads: CASSFEGLVYNEQFF. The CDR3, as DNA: TGTGCCAGCAGCTTTGAGGGACTAGTATACAATGAGCAGTTCTTC.

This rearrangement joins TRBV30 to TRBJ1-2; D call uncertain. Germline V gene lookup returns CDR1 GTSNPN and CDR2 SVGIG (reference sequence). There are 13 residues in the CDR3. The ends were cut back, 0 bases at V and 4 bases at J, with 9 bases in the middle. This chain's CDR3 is CAWSVLVGYGYTF. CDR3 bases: TGTGCCTGGAGTGTACTTGTCGGCTATGGCTACACCTTC.

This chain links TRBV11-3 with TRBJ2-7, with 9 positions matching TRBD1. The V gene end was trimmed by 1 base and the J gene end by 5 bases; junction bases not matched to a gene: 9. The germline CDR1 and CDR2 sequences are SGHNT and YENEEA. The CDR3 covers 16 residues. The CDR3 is CASSLGPRDRVHEQYF. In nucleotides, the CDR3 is TGTGCCAGCAGCTTAGGCCCCCGGGACAGGGTACACGAGCAGTACTTC.

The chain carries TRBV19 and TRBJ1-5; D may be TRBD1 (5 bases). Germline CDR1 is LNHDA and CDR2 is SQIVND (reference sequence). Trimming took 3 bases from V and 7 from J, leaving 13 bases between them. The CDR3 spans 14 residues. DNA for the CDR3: TGTGCCAGTAGTATTCGCCAGGGAGGGCAGCCCCAGCATTTT. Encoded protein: CASSIRQGGQPQHF.

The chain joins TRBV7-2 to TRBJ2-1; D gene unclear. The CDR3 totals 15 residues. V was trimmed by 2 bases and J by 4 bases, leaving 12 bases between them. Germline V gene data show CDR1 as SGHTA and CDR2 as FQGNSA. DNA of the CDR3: TGTGCCAGCAGCTTACCTAGTGACCCGTACAATGAGCAGTTCTTC. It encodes CASSLPSDPYNEQFF.

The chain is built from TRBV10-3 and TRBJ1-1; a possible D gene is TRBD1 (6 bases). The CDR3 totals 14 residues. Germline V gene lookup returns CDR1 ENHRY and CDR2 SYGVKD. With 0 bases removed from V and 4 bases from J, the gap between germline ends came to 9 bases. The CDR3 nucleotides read TGTGCCATCAGTGAGTCTACAGGGCCCACTGAAGCTTTCTTT. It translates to CAISESTGPTEAFF.

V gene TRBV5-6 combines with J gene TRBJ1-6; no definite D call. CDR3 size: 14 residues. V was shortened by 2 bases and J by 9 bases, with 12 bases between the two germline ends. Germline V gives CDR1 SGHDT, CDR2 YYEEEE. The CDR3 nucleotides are TGTGCCAGCAGCTTACAGCAGGTCGGTTCACCCCTCCACTTT. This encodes CASSLQQVGSPLHF.

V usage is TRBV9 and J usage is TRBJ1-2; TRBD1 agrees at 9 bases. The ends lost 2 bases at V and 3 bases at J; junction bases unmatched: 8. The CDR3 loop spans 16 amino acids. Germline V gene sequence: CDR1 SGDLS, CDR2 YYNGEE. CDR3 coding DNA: TGTGCCAGCAGCGTCGGGGACAGGGCGATCGACTATGGCTACACCTTC. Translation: CASSVGDRAIDYGYTF. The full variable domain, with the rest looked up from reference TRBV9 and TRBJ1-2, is DSGVTQTPKHLITATGQRVTLRCSPRSGDLSVYWYQQSLDQGLQFLIQYYNGEERAKGNILERFSAQQFPDLHSELNLSSLELGDSALYFCASSVGDRAIDYGYTFGSGTRLTVV.

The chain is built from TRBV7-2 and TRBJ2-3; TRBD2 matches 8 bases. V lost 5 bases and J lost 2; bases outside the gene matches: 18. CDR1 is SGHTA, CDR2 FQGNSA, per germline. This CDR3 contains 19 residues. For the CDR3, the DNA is TGTGCCAGCAGCACGCTACGCCCGATTACTAGCGGTTACACAGATACGCAGTATTTT. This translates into CASSTLRPITSGYTDTQYF.

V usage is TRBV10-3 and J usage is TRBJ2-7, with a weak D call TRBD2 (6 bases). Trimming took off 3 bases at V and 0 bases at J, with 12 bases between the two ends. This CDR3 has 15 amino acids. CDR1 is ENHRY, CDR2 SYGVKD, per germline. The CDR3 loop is CAISDWEESSYEQYF. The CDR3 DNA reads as TGTGCCATCAGTGATTGGGAGGAGAGCTCCTACGAGCAGTACTTC.

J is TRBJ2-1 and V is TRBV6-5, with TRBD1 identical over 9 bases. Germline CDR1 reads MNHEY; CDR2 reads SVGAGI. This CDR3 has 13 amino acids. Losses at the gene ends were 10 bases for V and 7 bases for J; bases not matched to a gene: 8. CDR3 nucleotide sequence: TGTGCCACCAAGAACAGGGGGCCGAATGAGCAGTTCTTC. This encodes CATKNRGPNEQFF.

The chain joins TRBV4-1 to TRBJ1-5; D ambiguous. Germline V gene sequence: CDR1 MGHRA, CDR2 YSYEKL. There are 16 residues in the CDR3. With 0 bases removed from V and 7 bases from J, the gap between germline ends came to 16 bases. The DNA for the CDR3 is TGCGCCAGCAGCCAAGATCATAATTCTAGGTCACAGCCCCAGCATTTT. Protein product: CASSQDHNSRSQPQHF.

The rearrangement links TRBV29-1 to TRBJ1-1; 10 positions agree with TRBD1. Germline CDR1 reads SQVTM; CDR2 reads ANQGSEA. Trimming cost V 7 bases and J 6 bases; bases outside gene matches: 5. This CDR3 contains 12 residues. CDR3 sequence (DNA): TGCAGCGCGGGACAGGGGAGCTCTGAAGCTTTCTTT. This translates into CSAGQGSSEAFF.

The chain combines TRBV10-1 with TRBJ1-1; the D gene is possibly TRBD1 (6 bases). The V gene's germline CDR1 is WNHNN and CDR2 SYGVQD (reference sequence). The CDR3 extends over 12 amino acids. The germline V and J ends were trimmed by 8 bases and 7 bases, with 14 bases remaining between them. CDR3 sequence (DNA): TGCGCCAGCCGGGGCAGGGGCCTTGAAGCTTTCTTT. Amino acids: CASRGRGLEAFF.

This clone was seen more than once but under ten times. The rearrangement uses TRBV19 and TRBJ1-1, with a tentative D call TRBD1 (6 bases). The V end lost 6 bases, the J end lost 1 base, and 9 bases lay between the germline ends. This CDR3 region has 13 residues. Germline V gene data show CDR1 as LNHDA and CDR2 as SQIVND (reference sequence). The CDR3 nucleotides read TGTGCCAGTAGGAGACAGGCGAACACTGAAGCTTTCTTT. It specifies CASRRQANTEAFF.